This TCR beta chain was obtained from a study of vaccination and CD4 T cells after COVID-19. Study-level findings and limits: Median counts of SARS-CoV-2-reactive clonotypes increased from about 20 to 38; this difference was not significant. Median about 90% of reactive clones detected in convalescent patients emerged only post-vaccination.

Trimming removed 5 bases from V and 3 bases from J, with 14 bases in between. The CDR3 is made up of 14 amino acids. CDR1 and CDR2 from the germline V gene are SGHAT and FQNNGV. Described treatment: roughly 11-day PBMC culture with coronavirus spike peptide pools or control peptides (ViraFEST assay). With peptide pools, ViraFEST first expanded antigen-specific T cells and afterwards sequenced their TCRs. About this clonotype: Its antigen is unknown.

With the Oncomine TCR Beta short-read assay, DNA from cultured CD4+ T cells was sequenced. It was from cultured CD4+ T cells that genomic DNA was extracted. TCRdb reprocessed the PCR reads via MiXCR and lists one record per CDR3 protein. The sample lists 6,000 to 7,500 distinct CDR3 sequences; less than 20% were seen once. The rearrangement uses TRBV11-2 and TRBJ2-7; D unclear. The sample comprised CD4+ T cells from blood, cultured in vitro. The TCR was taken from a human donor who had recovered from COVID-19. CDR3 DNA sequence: TGTGCCAGCAGCCCTCGCAGGAGCCGCTACGAGCAGTACTTC. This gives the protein CASSPRRSRYEQYF. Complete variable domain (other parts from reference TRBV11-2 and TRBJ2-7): EAGVAQSPRYKIIEKRQSVAFWCNPISGHATLYWYQQILGQGPKLLIQFQNNGVVDDSQLPKDRFSAERLKGVDSTLKIQPAKLEDSAVYLCASSPRRSRYEQYFGPGTRLTVT.